What follows are 4 T cell receptor beta chains derived from one specimen sequenced in a study of T-cell memory formation after mild COVID-19. TCRdb ran MiXCR on the 5' RACE reads and lists one entry per CDR3 protein. The sample holds 110,000 or so distinct CDR3 sequences, about 20% seen once. Sequenced input: PBMCs or a T cell subset sorted from them (not recorded which). The source of these receptors is a man aged 18 to 35 who had mild COVID-19 (a few samples of this study predate the infection). Cell type and time point are not known.

This clonotype was counted a few times. The chain links TRBV5-1 to TRBJ2-1, with TRBD2 matching 9 bases. The CDR3 spans 14 residues. Germline assignment: CDR1 SGHRS and CDR2 YFSETQ. Unmatched junction bases numbered 6, after V lost 3 bases and J lost 8 bases. The CDR3 bases are TGCGCCAGCAGCTCCTCTAGCGGGGCACATGAGCAGTTCTTC. It specifies CASSSSSGAHEQFF.

This clonotype was seen more than once but under ten times. Here the CDR3 DNA reads TGTGCCAGCAGCTTGGACGGGGGGGTGCTGGGTACGCAGTATTTT. The encoded protein is CASSLDGGVLGTQYF. The genes are TRBV5-6 and TRBJ2-3; 8 nucleotides align to TRBD2. Germline trimming cut 0 bases from V and 8 bases from J; bases unmatched to any gene: 8. There are 15 residues in the CDR3. Germline assignment: CDR1 SGHDT and CDR2 YYEEEE.

This rearrangement joins TRBV4-1 to TRBJ2-7; a weak D match, TRBD2 (5 bases). The germline CDR1 and CDR2 sequences are MGHRA and YSYEKL. CDR3 length equals 16 residues. V dropped 5 bases and J dropped 0 bases, with 17 bases sitting between them. CDR3 sequence reads: CASSSRADLFSYEQYF. The CDR3 coding sequence is TGCGCCAGCAGCTCCCGGGCGGACTTGTTCTCCTACGAGCAGTACTTC.

This clonotype has a handful of counts. This rearrangement joins TRBV7-2 to TRBJ2-5; TRBD2 matches 10 bases. There are 16 residues in the CDR3. Germline V CDR1 and CDR2: SGHTA, FQGNSA. V shed 4 bases and J 3 bases; nucleotides not matched to a gene: 8. The CDR3 reads CASSWRLAGVEETQYF. The CDR3 DNA sequence: TGTGCCAGCAGCTGGCGGCTAGCGGGGGTAGAAGAGACCCAGTACTTC.